This TCR beta chain was observed in a study of response to subunit inactivated influenza vaccine. This clonotype was seen repeatedly, ten times or more. With 5 bases clipped from V and 7 bases from J, the junction kept 7 bases outside the gene matches. Per the germline V gene, CDR1 is WSHSY and CDR2 is SAAADI. CDR3 length equals 13 residues. TCRdb re-derived calls from the RT-PCR reads in MiXCR, one entry per CDR3 protein. The table records roughly 650,000 distinct CDR3 sequences, 15% to 19% of them present only once. This sequence originates from a man in his fifties or sixties who received an inactivated influenza vaccine. The specimen was PBMCs from blood, collected 11 to 12 days after vaccination. J is TRBJ2-5 and V is TRBV10-2; 7 bases align to TRBD1. The DNA of the CDR3 is TGCGCCAGCAGTAGACAGGGACCGGCGACCCAGTACTTC. Its translation: CASSRQGPATQYF.